What follows are 22 T cell receptor beta chains derived from one specimen sequenced in a study of blood T cell repertoires in COVID-19. The table came from immunoSEQ multiplex PCR; TCRdb's copy has only in-frame clones and leaves some out. Of a few hundred thousand clones in the sample, under 90% were seen once. Sequenced input: peripheral blood. These receptors came from a man aged 25-45 years with active or convalescent COVID-19.

The rearrangement joins TRBV7-2 to TRBJ1-5, with 7 bases that match TRBD1. Germline CDR1 reads SGHTA; CDR2 reads FQGNSA. The CDR3 contains 15 residues. Trimming cost V 2 bases and J 6 bases; bases outside gene matches: 7. The CDR3 DNA follows: TGTGCCAGCAGCTTACGGGGACAGTTGAGTCAGCCCCAGCATTTT. This encodes CASSLRGQLSQPQHF.

The chain recombines TRBV2 with TRBJ1-1; 11 bases are a match to TRBD1. Trimming removed 4 bases from V and 12 bases from J; junction bases left unmatched: 16. The CDR3 length is 16 residues. Germline CDR1 SNHLY, CDR2 FYNNEI. This chain's CDR3 is CASSGTGGSAVGSTFF. The CDR3 nucleotides read TGTGCCAGCAGTGGGACAGGGGGCTCAGCCGTCGGGTCGACTTTCTTT. Drawing the rest from reference TRBV2 and TRBJ1-1, the complete variable domain is EPEVTQTPSHQVTQMGQEVILRCVPISNHLYFYWYRQILGQKVEFLVSFYNNEISEKSEIFDDQFSVERPDGSNFTLKIRSTKLEDSAMYFCASSGTGGSAVGSTFFGQGTRLTVV.

V is TRBV5-6 and J is TRBJ1-1; no firm D call. Germline V gene lookup returns CDR1 SGHDT and CDR2 YYEEEE. This CDR3 comprises 13 residues. Trimming removed 0 bases from V and 8 bases from J, with 11 bases in between. CDR3 DNA sequence: TGTGCCAGCAGCTTGGTCTGGGAGGGAGAAGCTTTCTTT. It yields the protein CASSLVWEGEAFF.

This rearrangement joins TRBV19 to TRBJ2-1; 7 bases align to TRBD2. From germline, CDR1 is LNHDA and CDR2 SQIVND (reference sequence). J was trimmed by 14 bases and V by 1 base; bases with no gene match: 2. The CDR3 is 11 amino acids. CDR3 sequence reads: CASSIGGGKFF. The DNA of the CDR3 is TGTGCCAGTAGTATAGGGGGGGGGAAGTTCTTC.

The rearrangement uses TRBV19 and TRBJ1-2; D is unclear. Trimming pared 5 bases from V and 8 bases from J, leaving 18 bases between. CDR1 is LNHDA, CDR2 SQIVND, per germline (reference sequence). This CDR3 region has 14 residues. CDR3 sequence: CASSSLPTSGGYTF. The CDR3 DNA sequence: TGTGCCAGTAGTTCCCTCCCCACATCAGGAGGCTACACCTTC.

V is TRBV18 and J is TRBJ1-6; 7 nucleotides line up with TRBD1. Germline V CDR1 and CDR2: KGHSH, LQKENI. V lost 1 base, J lost 8 bases, and 5 bases stayed unmatched. The CDR3 is 15 residues long. The CDR3 region is CASSPRQGSDSPLHF. CDR3 nucleotides: TGTGCCAGCTCACCACGACAGGGTTCTGATTCACCCCTCCACTTT.

Written as DNA, the CDR3 is TGCGCCAGCAGCCACGGGACTGGAAGCACAGATACGCAGTATTTT. Residues: CASSHGTGSTDTQYF. This chain uses TRBV5-1 with TRBJ2-3, with D possibly matching TRBD2 (6 bases). The CDR3 spans 15 residues. V gave up 4 bases and J gave up 0 bases, with 12 bases separating them. Per germline, CDR1 SGHRS and CDR2 YFSETQ.

The rearrangement links TRBV11-2 to TRBJ2-7; D gene ambiguous. The CDR3 runs to 12 residues. Trimming left V 5 bases short and J 1 base short, with 6 bases between. Germline V gene data show CDR1 as SGHAT and CDR2 as FQNNGV. The CDR3 is CASSPVSYEQYF. DNA for the CDR3: TGTGCCAGCAGCCCTGTGTCCTACGAGCAGTACTTC.

This chain joins TRBV7-9 and TRBJ2-3; 9 bases map to TRBD2. The CDR3 covers 14 residues. Germline CDR1 is SEHNR and CDR2 is FQNEAQ (reference sequence). Trimming removed 7 bases from V and 2 bases from J; junction bases left unmatched: 4. CDR3 DNA sequence: TGTGCCAGCACCGAGCGGGGGGCCACAGATACGCAGTATTTT. Its translation: CASTERGATDTQYF.

For this clone: At the DNA level, this CDR3 is encoded by other sequences in the same sample as well. The chain carries TRBV7-9 and TRBJ1-4, with D tentatively TRBD1 (6 bases). The germline CDR1 and CDR2 sequences are SEHNR and FQNEAQ (reference sequence). V was cut by 5 bases and J by 7 bases, with 14 bases left in between. The CDR3 consists of 14 residues. CDR3: CASSAPGHLEKLFF. The CDR3 DNA reads TGTGCCAGCAGCGCTCCGGGACATCTTGAAAAACTGTTTTTT.

The CDR3 here is CASSLLPRQSYEQYF. DNA of the CDR3: TGTGCCAGCAGCTTGCTTCCGAGACAGTCCTACGAGCAGTACTTC. The rearrangement links TRBV5-5 to TRBJ2-7, with TRBD1 as a possible D gene (5 bases). Trimming shortened V by 1 base and J by 1 base, and 12 bases separated the two germline ends. The CDR3 spans 15 residues. The germline CDR1 and CDR2 sequences are SGHKS and YYEKEE (reference sequence). The full variable domain, in which reference TRBV5-5 and TRBJ2-7 provide the parts outside the CDR3, is DAGVTQSPTHLIKTRGQQVTLRCSPISGHKSVSWYQQVLGQGPQFIFQYYEKEERGRGNFPDRFSARQFPNYSSELNVNALLLGDSALYLCASSLLPRQSYEQYFGPGTRLTVT.

The J gene is TRBJ1-3, the V gene TRBV28; 11 bases match TRBD1. The ends lost 7 bases at V and 2 bases at J; junction bases unmatched: 10. Per germline, CDR1 MDHEN and CDR2 SYDVKM. This CDR3 has 17 amino acids. CDR3 nucleotide sequence: TGTGCCAGCACCCTTCCCCTGGGACAGGGGGCTGGAAACACCATATATTTT. As protein: CASTLPLGQGAGNTIYF.

This chain links TRBV5-1 with TRBJ1-2, with D perhaps TRBD1 (5 bases). Trimming stripped 7 bases from V and 0 bases from J, with 10 bases between. The V gene's germline CDR1 is SGHRS and CDR2 YFSETQ. This CDR3 region has 13 residues. Here the CDR3 DNA reads TGCGCCAGCCTGGGGCCTCCTAACTATGGCTACACCTTC. Its translation is CASLGPPNYGYTF.

The chain employs TRBV27 and TRBJ2-1, with 8 bases fitting TRBD2. V dropped 5 bases and J dropped 4; count of bases not matched to a gene: 10. There are 16 residues in the CDR3. Germline V gene lookup returns CDR1 MNHEY and CDR2 SMNVEV (reference sequence). In nucleotides, the CDR3 is TGTGCCAGCAGTCCCACGAGCGGGGGCCTATACAATGAGCAGTTCTTC. It yields the protein CASSPTSGGLYNEQFF.

The V gene is TRBV28, the J gene TRBJ1-5; D gene uncertain. The length of the CDR3 is 12 residues. V gave up 8 bases and J gave up 3 bases, with 8 bases separating them. CDR1 is MDHEN, CDR2 SYDVKM, per germline. DNA of the CDR3: TGTGCCAGCGAGGCAGCCAATCAGCCCCAGCATTTT. Residues: CASEAANQPQHF.

This chain connects TRBV7-2 to TRBJ2-3; 7 bases are shared with TRBD1. Germline V lookup: CDR1 SGHTA, CDR2 FQGNSA. Losses at the gene ends were 5 bases for V and 0 bases for J; bases not matched to a gene: 5. The CDR3 sequence is 15 residues long. The CDR3 nucleotides read TGTGCCAGCAGCCCCTGGGACAGAAGCACAGATACGCAGTATTTT. Protein: CASSPWDRSTDTQYF.

This clone was counted a few times. The V gene is TRBV15, the J gene TRBJ2-1; TRBD1 matches at 8 bases. V trimming: 6 bases; J trimming: 4 bases; junction bases outside the gene matches: 11. This CDR3 is 16 amino acids long. Germline-derived CDR1 and CDR2 are LNHNV and YYDKDF (reference sequence). The CDR3: CATSRIPGQEYNEQFF. Here the CDR3 DNA reads TGTGCCACCAGTCGGATTCCGGGACAGGAATACAATGAGCAGTTCTTC.

The chain employs TRBV18 and TRBJ1-1, with 8 nucleotides matching TRBD1. The CDR3 is 14 residues long. The ends lost 5 bases at V and 1 base at J; junction bases unmatched: 3. Germline V lookup: CDR1 KGHSH, CDR2 LQKENI. The CDR3 nucleotides are TGTGCCAGCTCAACGGGACAGGAGAACACTGAAGCTTTCTTT. Translating it yields CASSTGQENTEAFF.

V gene TRBV11-2 combines with J gene TRBJ1-2; 9 nucleotides line up with TRBD1. CDR3 length: 15 residues. Germline lookup yields CDR1 SGHAT and CDR2 FQNNGV. V shed 6 bases, J shed 3 bases, and the junction held 8 bases outside the gene matches. The CDR3 region is CASSRGTGRDYGYTF. The CDR3 bases are TGTGCCAGCAGTCGGGGGACAGGGCGCGACTATGGCTACACCTTC.

CDR3 sequence (DNA): TGTGCCAGCAGACGGGACAGCTCGATGGATGGCTACACCTTC. Translated: CASRRDSSMDGYTF. The V gene is TRBV28, the J gene TRBJ1-2, with 7 bases fitting TRBD1. Germline CDR1 reads MDHEN; CDR2 reads SYDVKM. The CDR3 loop spans 14 amino acids. V was pared by 6 bases and J by 6 bases, with 10 bases of the junction left unmatched.

The table lists this clone with a few counts. CDR3 coding DNA: TGCAGCGCTTACAGGGAGGGGGGGCGACTGTTTTTT. Encoded protein: CSAYREGGRLFF. The chain links TRBV29-1 to TRBJ1-4, with D possibly being TRBD1 (6 bases). Looked up from germline, CDR1 is SQVTM and CDR2 is ANQGSEA. V shed 7 bases and J shed 13 bases, with 19 bases lying between them. The CDR3 runs 12 residues.

The CDR3 DNA follows: TGTGCCAGTAGTATTTCCGGGGAGAACACTGAAGCTTTCTTT. It yields the protein CASSISGENTEAFF. The chain combines TRBV19 with TRBJ1-1; D is unresolved. CDR1 is LNHDA and CDR2 is SQIVND in the germline V gene (reference sequence). The CDR3 spans 14 residues. Trimming removed 3 bases at V and 1 base at J, with 9 bases between.